This record concerns one TCR beta chain sequence. Its antigen remains unidentified. These data come from a study of T-cell memory formation after mild COVID-19. Trimming stripped 1 base from V and 10 bases from J, with 17 bases between. Germline CDR1 and CDR2: SGHRS and YFSETQ. The CDR3 runs 14 residues. Using its own MiXCR run on the 5' RACE reads, TCRdb lists one record per CDR3 protein. The sample shows 100,000 to 150,000 distinct CDR3 sequences, 5% to 6.5% of them seen only once. General study results and limits: The finding that pre-infection memory included some responding clones suggested that cross-reactive memory joined.

The V and J genes are TRBV5-1 and TRBJ2-5; D perhaps matches TRBD2 (5 bases). The clonotype originates from an adult woman who had mild COVID-19 (a few samples of this study predate the infection). Cell type and time point are not known. The specimen was PBMCs or a T cell subset sorted from them (not recorded which). Here the CDR3 DNA reads TGCGCCAGCAGCTTGCAGAATCCCGGTGGGAGCCAGTACTTC. Its translation: CASSLQNPGGSQYF.